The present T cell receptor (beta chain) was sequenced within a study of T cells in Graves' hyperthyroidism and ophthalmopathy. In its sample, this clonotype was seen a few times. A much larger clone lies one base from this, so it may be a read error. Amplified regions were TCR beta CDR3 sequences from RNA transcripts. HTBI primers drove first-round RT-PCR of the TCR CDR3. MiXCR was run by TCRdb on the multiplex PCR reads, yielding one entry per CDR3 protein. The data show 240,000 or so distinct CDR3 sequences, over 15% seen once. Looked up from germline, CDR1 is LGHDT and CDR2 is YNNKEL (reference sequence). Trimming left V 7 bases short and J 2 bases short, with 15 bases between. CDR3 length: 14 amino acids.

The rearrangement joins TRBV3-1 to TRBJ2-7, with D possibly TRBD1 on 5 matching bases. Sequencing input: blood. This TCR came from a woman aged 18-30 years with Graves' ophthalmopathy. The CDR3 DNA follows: TGTGCCAGCAAAGAAGGGGTTCGCCCCTACGAGCAGTACTTC. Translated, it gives CASKEGVRPYEQYF.